These 28 T cell receptor beta chains originate from one sample sequenced in a study of T cells in women clearing cervical HPV infection. Assay: immunoSEQ multiplex PCR; the TCRdb copy retains only in-frame clones and omits some. The sample includes about 37,000 clones. Sequences were obtained from blood buffy coat. Receptors were obtained from a woman aged 18 to 75 with a cervical HPV16 infection that either progressed to CIN3+ or cleared (not recorded which).

With regard to this clone: The read terminates 3 residues ahead of where the CDR3 ends, so the germline J gene completes it. The chain has TRBV13 and TRBJ2-7; TRBD2 matches 13 bases. CDR3 length: 17 residues. Looked up from germline, CDR1 is PRHDT and CDR2 is FYEKMQ (reference sequence). The junction had 12 bases not matched to a gene; V was cut back by 5 bases and J by 5 bases. The CDR3 region is CASSTRLAGGTGHEQYF. The covered CDR3 bases are TGTGCCAGCAGCACCCGACTAGCGGGAGGAACCGGTCACGAG.

With regard to this clone: The DNA ends 3 residues before the CDR3 does, and the rest of the CDR3 is filled in from the germline J gene. The chain carries TRBV5-1 and TRBJ1-6; 10 bases are a match to TRBD1. The V and J ends lost 4 bases and 0 bases, in that order; junction bases with no gene match: 7. Germline V gives CDR1 SGHRS, CDR2 YFSETQ. This CDR3 comprises 18 residues. The sequenced part of the CDR3 DNA is TGCGCCAGCAGCCCGAGGACAGGGGGTTTCTCCTATAATTCACCC. Its protein is CASSPRTGGFSYNSP. The full CDR3 protein is CASSPRTGGFSYNSPLHF.

About this clone itself: The read is 3 residues too short to cover the CDR3 end, so that end is filled in from the germline J gene. This sequence joins TRBV10-3 and TRBJ2-2; a weak D match, TRBD2 (5 bases). The CDR3 covers 17 residues. V was pared by 5 bases and J by 0 bases, with 16 bases between. The germline CDR1 and CDR2 sequences are ENHRY and SYGVKD. CDR3 bases read: TGTGCCATCAGTCCTACGGTAGGACTTACGAACACCGGGGAG. It translates to CAISPTVGLTNTGE. The complete CDR3 reads CAISPTVGLTNTGELFF.

Worth noting for this clone: Read data end 3 residues before the CDR3 end; the end is taken from the germline J gene. The V gene is TRBV29-1, the J gene TRBJ2-3; 11 bases map to TRBD2. This CDR3 region has 16 residues. Germline values: CDR1 SQVTM, CDR2 ANQGSEA. The sequenced part of the CDR3 DNA is TGCAGCGTGCTCGCCGGGACTAGCGGAAGGGGGAAAACG. Protein product: CSVLAGTSGRGKT. The entire CDR3 sequence reads CSVLAGTSGRGKTQYF.

Details on this clone: The read comes to an end 3 residues before the CDR3 does, leaving the germline J gene to fill in the end. The V gene is TRBV14, the J gene TRBJ2-1; tentative D call: TRBD2 (6 bases). Trimming cost V 3 bases and J 5 bases, with 20 bases left between them. The germline V gene has CDR1 SGHDN and CDR2 FVKESK. The CDR3 is 17 amino acids. The CDR3 sequence: CASSQWGGGRLDNEQFF. The part of the CDR3 DNA that was read is TGTGCCAGCAGCCAGTGGGGCGGTGGGAGGCTCGACAATGAG.

Details on this clone: The CDR3 extends 3 residues past the end of the read, so its final part is completed from the germline J gene. The gene calls are TRBV20-1 and TRBJ2-7; D may be TRBD1 (5 bases). This CDR3 is built from 13 residues. The V end lost 3 bases, the J end lost 5 bases, and 14 bases lay between the germline ends. Germline V CDR1 and CDR2: DFQATT, SNEGSKA (reference sequence). The CDR3 loop reads CSASKQDPHEQYF. CDR3 DNA (partial): TGCAGTGCTAGTAAACAGGATCCCCACGAG.

Worth noting for this clone: The CDR3 end lies 3 residues beyond the end of the read and is filled in from the germline J gene. The rearrangement links TRBV6-4 to TRBJ2-2; D gene ambiguous. The CDR3 sequence is 14 residues long. CDR1 is MRHNA, CDR2 SNTAGT, per germline. Trimming cost V 0 bases and J 6 bases, with 8 bases left between them. The CDR3 loop reads CASSDSTLAGELFF. The sequenced part of the CDR3 DNA is TGTGCCAGCAGTGACTCGACTTTGGCCGGGGAG.

In regard to this clone: The read comes to an end 3 residues before the CDR3 does, leaving the germline J gene to fill in the end. V gene TRBV5-6 combines with J gene TRBJ1-6, with 7 bases identical to TRBD1. The CDR3 loop spans 15 amino acids. Germline V gives CDR1 SGHDT, CDR2 YYEEEE. J was trimmed by 7 bases and V by 3 bases; bases with no gene match: 7. Incomplete CDR3 DNA: TGTGCCAGCAGCTCGGGAGCAGGGGGGAATTCACCC. This codes for CASSSGAGGNSP. The entire CDR3 reads CASSSGAGGNSPLHF.

Of note for this clone: The sequence runs out 3 residues before the end of the CDR3; the remainder is reconstructed from the germline J gene. The rearrangement uses TRBV18 and TRBJ2-4, with D possibly TRBD1 on 6 matching bases. Germline V gene data show CDR1 as KGHSH and CDR2 as LQKENI. This CDR3 spans 15 amino acids. CDR3 region: CASSPRTDTNYGQYF. The covered CDR3 bases are TGTGCCAGCTCACCTAGGACAGATACTAACTATGGT.

To note about this clone: The read is 3 residues too short to cover the CDR3 end, so that end is filled in from the germline J gene. The J gene is TRBJ2-1, the V gene TRBV18, with a weak D call TRBD1 (6 bases). This CDR3 is built from 13 residues. Germline values: CDR1 KGHSH, CDR2 LQKENI. The V end lost 2 bases, the J end lost 7 bases, and 9 bases lay between the germline ends. The sequenced CDR3 bases are TGTGCCAGCTCACCAAATACAGGGAATGAG. Amino acid sequence: CASSPNTGNE. The CDR3 in full is CASSPNTGNEQFF.

Notes on this clone: The CDR3 is cut off 3 residues early in the read; its end comes from the germline J gene. The V call is TRBV7-3, the J call TRBJ2-1, with 13 bases lining up with TRBD2. CDR1 is SGHTA, CDR2 FQGTGA, per germline. The V segment lost 3 bases and the J segment 7 bases; nucleotides outside the gene matches: 6. This CDR3 spans 16 amino acids. CDR3 bases read: TGTGCCAGCAGCTTCCGGACTAGCGGGGGTTTTAATGAG. Amino acids: CASSFRTSGGFNE. In full, the CDR3 reads CASSFRTSGGFNEQFF.

A remark on this clone: The read ends 3 residues shy of where the CDR3 ends; the end is completed using the germline J gene. V gene TRBV2 combines with J gene TRBJ2-5; weak D call: TRBD2 (5 bases). The ends were cut back, 7 bases at V and 5 bases at J, with 14 bases in the middle. The CDR3 totals 13 residues. Germline V gene sequence: CDR1 SNHLY, CDR2 FYNNEI. This CDR3 reads CASTGIQMETQYF. The DNA read from the CDR3 is TGTGCCAGCACGGGGATACAAATGGAGACC. The full variable domain, its missing parts supplied by reference TRBV2 and TRBJ2-5, is EPEVTQTPSHQVTQMGQEVILRCVPISNHLYFYWYRQILGQKVEFLVSFYNNEISEKSEIFDDQFSVERPDGSNFTLKIRSTKLEDSAMYFCASTGIQMETQYFGPGTRLLVL.

The part of the CDR3 DNA that was read is TGCGCCAGCAGCCAACTAATCCCCAGCACAGATACG. Its protein product is CASSQLIPSTDT. The CDR3 as a whole reads CASSQLIPSTDTQYF. This chain uses TRBV10-1 with TRBJ2-3; D is unresolved. The read comes to an end 3 residues before the CDR3 does, leaving the germline J gene to fill in the end. Germline V gene data show CDR1 as WNHNN and CDR2 as SYGVQD (reference sequence). The V end lost 6 bases, the J end lost 0 bases, and 13 bases lay between the germline ends. The CDR3 consists of 15 residues.

Concerning this clone: The CDR3 extends 3 residues past the end of the read, so its final part is completed from the germline J gene. This chain joins TRBV5-1 and TRBJ1-5; D call uncertain. From germline, CDR1 is SGHRS and CDR2 YFSETQ. V was shortened by 0 bases and J by 6 bases, with 13 bases between the two germline ends. The CDR3 sequence is 15 residues long. CDR3 DNA, as far as it was read: TGCGCCAGCAGCTTGGACGGTTTTGAGGGTCAGCCC. Translating it yields CASSLDGFEGQP. The full CDR3 sequence reads CASSLDGFEGQPQHF.

A word on this clone: Read sequence stops 3 residues before the CDR3 end, and the germline J gene provides the missing end. This chain links TRBV5-1 with TRBJ2-3; TRBD2 matches 12 bases. Trimming took 3 bases from V and 3 from J; bases not matched to a gene: 5. This CDR3 is 16 amino acids long. Germline CDR1 and CDR2: SGHRS and YFSETQ. The DNA read from the CDR3 is TGCGCCAGCAGCTCGGGACTAGCGGGCTGGACAGATACG. It translates to CASSSGLAGWTDT. The CDR3 as a whole reads CASSSGLAGWTDTQYF.

With regard to this clone: The read stops 3 residues short of the end of the CDR3; the missing end is completed from the germline J gene. The V call is TRBV20-1, the J call TRBJ2-5, with D unclear. Germline V gene sequence: CDR1 DFQATT, CDR2 SNEGSKA (reference sequence). The CDR3 loop spans 12 amino acids. V was clipped by 1 base and J by 1 base, with 4 bases between them. The sequenced part of the CDR3 DNA is TGCAGTGCTAGAGTGGCCCAAGAGACC. This gives the protein CSARVAQET. The full CDR3 protein reads CSARVAQETQYF.

As to this clone: The CDR3 end is not reached by the read, which stops 3 residues before it; the germline J gene fills it in. The V gene is TRBV13, the J gene TRBJ2-1; D is possibly TRBD2 (5 bases). Germline-derived CDR1 and CDR2 are PRHDT and FYEKMQ (reference sequence). This CDR3 spans 14 amino acids. V was pared by 2 bases and J by 5 bases, with 10 bases between. This CDR3 reads CASSLTKRNNEQFF. The sequenced part of the CDR3 DNA is TGTGCCAGCAGCTTAACAAAGCGGAACAATGAG.

About this clone: The read falls 3 residues short of the CDR3 end, and the missing part is taken from the germline J gene. The chain uses TRBV5-4 and TRBJ2-4, with 8 nucleotides matching TRBD2. Germline V gene data show CDR1 as SGHNT and CDR2 as YYREEE (reference sequence). CDR3 length: 14 residues. The CDR3 spells CASSSGLAGGIQYF. The CDR3 bases that were read are TGTGCCAGCAGCTCAGGACTAGCCGGAGGGATT.

A remark on this clone: The read gets to within 3 residues of the CDR3 end, and the germline J gene fills in the rest. The chain employs TRBV7-6 and TRBJ1-2; no firm D call. The CDR3 sequence is 16 residues long. Germline-derived CDR1 and CDR2 are SGHVS and FNYEAQ. The CDR3 loop reads CASSLSRSSSGYDYTF. The covered CDR3 bases are TGTGCCAGCAGCTTAAGTCGGAGTTCCTCGGGGTACGAC.

A remark on this clone: The read is 3 residues too short to cover the CDR3 end, so that end is filled in from the germline J gene. V and J are TRBV7-3 and TRBJ2-2; 12 bases match TRBD2. The CDR3 runs 16 residues. Trimming cost V 5 bases and J 0 bases; bases outside gene matches: 1. Germline V CDR1 and CDR2: SGHTA, FQGTGA. The CDR3 loop is CASSRTSGANTGELFF. CDR3 DNA (partial): TGTGCCAGCAGCCGGACTAGCGGGGCGAACACCGGGGAG.

In the case of this clone: The CDR3 goes on 3 residues after the read ends, and that part is filled in from the germline J gene. V gene TRBV20-1 combines with J gene TRBJ2-3; 9 nucleotides match TRBD2. The V gene end was trimmed by 3 bases and the J gene end by 4 bases; junction bases not matched to a gene: 5. Per germline, CDR1 DFQATT and CDR2 SNEGSKA (reference sequence). The CDR3 runs 14 residues. CDR3 DNA, as far as it was read: TGCAGTGCTAGTAAGCGGGAGGACTCAGATACG. Protein: CSASKREDSDT. The full CDR3 protein reads CSASKREDSDTQYF.

Notes on this clone: The CDR3 extends 3 residues past the end of the read, so its final part is completed from the germline J gene. The rearrangement uses TRBV5-5 and TRBJ2-5; TRBD2 is a possible D gene (6 bases). The CDR3 contains 15 residues. The germline V gene has CDR1 SGHKS and CDR2 YYEKEE (reference sequence). Trimming took 4 bases from V and 5 from J, leaving 18 bases between them. The sequenced part of the CDR3 DNA is TGTGCCAGCAGCCCTACGGGGGTCGCCCTCGAGACC. Its protein product is CASSPTGVALET. The CDR3 in its entirety is CASSPTGVALETQYF. Full variable domain (outside the CDR3, taken from reference TRBV5-5 and TRBJ2-5): DAGVTQSPTHLIKTRGQQVTLRCSPISGHKSVSWYQQVLGQGPQFIFQYYEKEERGRGNFPDRFSARQFPNYSSELNVNALLLGDSALYLCASSPTGVALETQYFGPGTRLLVL.

This chain's CDR3 is CASSELGGGQETQYF. Partial CDR3 DNA: TGTGCCAGCAGTGAACTCGGGGGAGGCCAAGAGACG. This chain links TRBV6-1 with TRBJ2-3; perhaps TRBD2 as D (6 bases). The read finishes 3 residues shy of the CDR3 end, and the germline J gene is used to complete it. Looked up from germline, CDR1 is MNHNS and CDR2 is SASEGT. The CDR3 length is 15 residues.

About this clone itself: The read gets to within 3 residues of the CDR3 end, and the germline J gene fills in the rest. This chain connects TRBV11-1 to TRBJ2-7; 7 bases agree with TRBD1. The CDR3 is made up of 14 amino acids. After removal of 5 bases from V and 3 bases from J, the junction contained 7 bases not matched to a gene. CDR1 is SGHAT and CDR2 is FQDESV in the germline V gene (reference sequence). The CDR3 region is CASSPSGQFYEQYF. CDR3 DNA (partial): TGTGCCAGCAGCCCCTCGGGACAGTTCTACGAG.

As for this clone: The CDR3 end is not reached by the read, which stops 3 residues before it; the germline J gene fills it in. The genes are TRBV5-1 and TRBJ1-5, with D tentatively TRBD1 (5 bases). Germline loops: CDR1 SGHRS, CDR2 YFSETQ. This CDR3 has 14 amino acids. Deletions cut 0 bases from V and 2 bases from J, with 6 bases between. CDR3 residues: CASSLEGGNQPQHF. The DNA read from the CDR3 is TGCGCCAGCAGCTTGGAAGGGGGCAATCAGCCC. The variable domain in full, completed from reference TRBV5-1 and TRBJ1-5, reads KAGVTQTPRYLIKTRGQQVTLSCSPISGHRSVSWYQQTPGQGLQFLFEYFSETQRNKGNFPGRFSGRQFSNSRSEMNVSTLELGDSALYLCASSLEGGNQPQHFGDGTRLSIL.

Comments on this clone: The read halts 3 residues ahead of the CDR3 end, with the missing end drawn from the germline J gene. V is TRBV19 and J is TRBJ2-2; the D is unclear. CDR1 and CDR2 from the germline V gene are LNHDA and SQIVND (reference sequence). The CDR3 is 14 residues long. Between the trimmed V and J ends, which lost 3 bases and 4 bases, there was a span of 9 bases. The CDR3 bases that were read are TGTGCCAGTAGTATTATCCGCGGCACCGGGGAG. Protein: CASSIIRGTGE. In full, the CDR3 is CASSIIRGTGELFF.

For this clone: The CDR3 end falls 3 residues outside the read, so it is completed with the germline J gene. This chain links TRBV12-3 or TRBV12-4 with TRBJ2-7, with unresolved D. CDR3 length equals 12 residues. Trimming shortened V by 4 bases and J by 6 bases, and 10 bases separated the two germline ends. Partial CDR3 DNA: TGTGCCAGCAGTTCAGGTAGTCTCGAG. Translation: CASSSGSLE. The entire CDR3 sequence reads CASSSGSLEQYF.

To note about this clone: The read ends 3 residues early relative to the CDR3; the germline J gene fills the gap. The rearrangement links TRBV19 to TRBJ2-1, with 9 bases aligning to TRBD2. Germline CDR1 reads LNHDA; CDR2 reads SQIVND (reference sequence). V lost 5 bases to trimming and J lost 8 bases; unmatched junction nucleotides: 10. The CDR3 loop spans 15 amino acids. Incomplete CDR3 DNA: TGTGCCAGTAGTCCTACTAGCGGGTGGGGCGATGAG. Amino acid sequence: CASSPTSGWGDE. The full CDR3 reads CASSPTSGWGDEQFF. The full variable domain, its missing parts supplied by reference TRBV19 and TRBJ2-1, is DGGITQSPKYLFRKEGQNVTLSCEQNLNHDAMYWYRQDPGQGLRLIYYSQIVNDFQKGDIAEGYSVSREKKESFPLTVTSAQKNPTAFYLCASSPTSGWGDEQFFGPGTRLTVL.